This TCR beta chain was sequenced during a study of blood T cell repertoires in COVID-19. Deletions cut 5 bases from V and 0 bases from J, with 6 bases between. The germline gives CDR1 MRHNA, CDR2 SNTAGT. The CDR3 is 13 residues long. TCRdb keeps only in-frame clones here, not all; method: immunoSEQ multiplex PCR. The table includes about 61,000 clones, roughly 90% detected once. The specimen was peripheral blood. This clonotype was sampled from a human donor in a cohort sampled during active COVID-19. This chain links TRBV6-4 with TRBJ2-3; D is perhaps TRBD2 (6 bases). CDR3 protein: CASSSGSTDTQYF. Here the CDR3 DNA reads TGTGCCAGCAGTAGCGGGAGCACAGATACGCAGTATTTT.